The 11 T cell receptor beta chains in this list originate from one sample, sequenced in a study of monozygotic twins with cystic fibrosis. The method was immunoSEQ multiplex PCR; TCRdb's version includes in-frame clones alone and lacks a portion of them. The sample includes 30,000 to 40,000 clones, roughly three fifths of them seen just once. Sequenced sample: blood. Receptor source: a girl aged 5 to 17 with cystic fibrosis.

The chain combines TRBV9 with TRBJ2-2; the match to TRBD2 covers 8 bases. The CDR3 consists of 17 residues. CDR1 is SGDLS, CDR2 YYNGEE, per germline. The V gene end was trimmed by 2 bases and the J gene end by 6 bases; junction bases not matched to a gene: 12. The CDR3 loop reads CASSVDIGGRRAGELFF. CDR3 DNA sequence: TGTGCCAGCAGCGTGGACATCGGCGGGAGGAGAGCCGGGGAGCTGTTTTTT.

The chain recombines TRBV19 with TRBJ2-3, with 12 bases lining up with TRBD1. The CDR3 has 15 residues. CDR1 and CDR2 from the germline V gene are LNHDA and SQIVND (reference sequence). The trim removed 4 bases at V and 4 bases at J, leaving 3 bases unmatched. Here the CDR3 reads CASSSGTGGADTQYF. In DNA, the CDR3 is TGTGCCAGTAGTAGCGGGACAGGGGGCGCAGATACGCAGTATTTT.

V is TRBV5-1 and J is TRBJ2-3, with a tentative D call TRBD1 (5 bases). CDR1 is SGHRS, CDR2 YFSETQ, per germline. The CDR3 contains 14 residues. Trimming shortened V by 0 bases and J by 2 bases, and 7 bases separated the two germline ends. CDR3 sequence (DNA): TGCGCCAGCAGCTTGGGACAGATCACAGATACGCAGTATTTT. As protein: CASSLGQITDTQYF.

This clone was recorded only once. The rearrangement joins TRBV19 to TRBJ2-5; 7 bases are shared with TRBD1. CDR1 and CDR2 from the germline V gene are LNHDA and SQIVND (reference sequence). The CDR3 contains 14 residues. The junction had 9 bases not matched to a gene; V was cut back by 5 bases and J by 6 bases. The DNA for the CDR3 is TGTGCCAGTAGTTTGACAGGGCGTATTAAGACCCAGTACTTC. This sequence encodes CASSLTGRIKTQYF.

The chain has TRBV2 and TRBJ2-7, with TRBD2 identical over 10 bases. V was pared by 8 bases and J by 3 bases, with 10 bases of the junction left unmatched. Germline assignment: CDR1 SNHLY and CDR2 FYNNEI. CDR3 length: 15 residues. CDR3 in amino acids: CASAQVASGSYEQYF. Written as DNA, the CDR3 is TGTGCCAGCGCTCAGGTGGCTAGCGGGAGCTACGAGCAGTACTTC.

The CDR3 reads CASSEVGDREQYV. CDR3 DNA sequence: TGTGCCAGCAGTGAAGTGGGGGACCGGGAGCAGTACGTC. V gene TRBV6-1 combines with J gene TRBJ2-7, with D possibly called TRBD1 or TRBD2 (5 bases each). CDR3 length: 13 amino acids. Looked up from germline, CDR1 is MNHNS and CDR2 is SASEGT. V lost 1 base, J lost 7 bases, and 11 bases lay in between.

This clone showed up just a few times. CDR3 region: CASSQDGREKLFF. In DNA form, the CDR3 reads TGTGCCAGTAGCCAGGACGGGAGGGAAAAACTGTTTTTT. This rearrangement joins TRBV19 to TRBJ1-4; no reliable D call. V shed 6 bases and J shed 8 bases, with 13 bases lying between them. The germline gives CDR1 LNHDA, CDR2 SQIVND (reference sequence). The CDR3 runs to 13 residues.

This clone was detected only once. V usage is TRBV4-3 and J usage is TRBJ2-3; 9 nucleotides match TRBD2. Per germline, CDR1 LGHNA and CDR2 YSLEER. V gave up 0 bases and J gave up 5 bases; unmatched junction bases: 9. This CDR3 comprises 17 residues. CDR3 loop: CASSQDRAGGPEDTQYF. The DNA of the CDR3 is TGCGCCAGCAGCCAAGATAGGGCGGGAGGGCCGGAAGATACGCAGTATTTT.

V is TRBV4-2 and J is TRBJ2-7; 9 bases align to TRBD2. This CDR3 comprises 17 residues. The trim removed 0 bases at V and 0 bases at J, leaving 6 bases unmatched. CDR1 LGHNA and CDR2 YNFKEQ come from the germline V gene. This chain's CDR3 is CASSQEPAGGVSYEQYF. DNA of the CDR3: TGTGCCAGCAGCCAAGAGCCAGCGGGAGGAGTCTCCTACGAGCAGTACTTC.

The V gene is TRBV11-3, the J gene TRBJ2-3; 10 bases are a match to TRBD1. This CDR3 has 15 residues. The trim removed 5 bases at V and 4 bases at J, leaving 6 bases unmatched. CDR1 is SGHNT and CDR2 is YENEEA in the germline V gene. The chain's CDR3 is CASSQPGQGSDTQYF. The CDR3 DNA reads TGTGCCAGCAGCCAACCGGGACAGGGGTCAGATACGCAGTATTTT.

The chain carries TRBV10-3 and TRBJ2-5; 11 bases line up with TRBD1. Per germline, CDR1 ENHRY and CDR2 SYGVKD. This CDR3 contains 17 residues. J lost 5 bases, V lost 5 bases, and 13 bases had no gene match. Here the CDR3 reads CAISSGQGAAGVETQYF. In DNA form, the CDR3 reads TGTGCCATCAGTAGTGGACAGGGGGCTGCGGGGGTCGAGACCCAGTACTTC.